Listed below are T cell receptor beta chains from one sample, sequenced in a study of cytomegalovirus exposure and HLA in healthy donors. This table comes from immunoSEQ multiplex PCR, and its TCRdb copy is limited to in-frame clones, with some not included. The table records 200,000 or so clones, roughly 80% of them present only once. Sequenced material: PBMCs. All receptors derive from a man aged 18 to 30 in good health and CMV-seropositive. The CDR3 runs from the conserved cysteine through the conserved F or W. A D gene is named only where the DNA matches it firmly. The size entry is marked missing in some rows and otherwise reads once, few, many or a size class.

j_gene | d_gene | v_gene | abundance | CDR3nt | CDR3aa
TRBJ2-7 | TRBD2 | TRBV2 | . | TGTGCCAGCAGTGAAAAAGGTACTAGCGGGATGACCTCCTACGAGCAGTACTTC | CASSEKGTSGMTSYEQYF
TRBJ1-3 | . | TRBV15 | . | TGTGCCACCAGCAGAGGGGCCGGTGCCACCTCTGGAAACACCATATATTTT | CATSRGAGATSGNTIYF
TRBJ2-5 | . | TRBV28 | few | TGTGCCAGCAGTTTATACGGTTACCAAGAGACCCAGTACTTC | CASSLYGYQETQYF
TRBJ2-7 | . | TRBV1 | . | TGCACCAGCAGCCAAGACGCAGGACAGGGGAGCGACGAGCAGTACTTC | CTSSQDAGQGSDEQYF
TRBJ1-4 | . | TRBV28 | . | TGTGCCAGCAGTGAAAAAGTAGAAGGGGTTGAAAAACTGTTTTTT | CASSEKVEGVEKLFF
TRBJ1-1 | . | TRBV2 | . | TGTGCCAGCAGTGAAGGACAGCTTGAAGCTTTCTTT | CASSEGQLEAFF
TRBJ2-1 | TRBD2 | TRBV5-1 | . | TGCGCCAGCAGCGGAAGGACTAGTAAAGGGAATGAGCAGTTCTTC | CASSGRTSKGNEQFF
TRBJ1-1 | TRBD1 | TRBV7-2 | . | TGTGCCAGCAGCTTACTCCCACAGGGGGCCCGGAACACTGAAGCTTTCTTT | CASSLLPQGARNTEAFF
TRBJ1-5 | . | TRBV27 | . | TGTGCCAGCAGTTTGGGGAGGAATCAGCCCCAGCATTTT | CASSLGRNQPQHF
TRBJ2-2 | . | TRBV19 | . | TGTGCCAGTAGTACCACCAGGGCCACCGGGGAGCTGTTTTTT | CASSTTRATGELFF
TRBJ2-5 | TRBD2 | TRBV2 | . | TGTGCCAGCACTATTCGGGGGGTTAGGGAGACCCAGTACTTC | CASTIRGVRETQYF
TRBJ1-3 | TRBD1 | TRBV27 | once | TGTGCCAGCGGAACAAGGACAGGGGGATCTGGAAACACCATATATTTT | CASGTRTGGSGNTIYF
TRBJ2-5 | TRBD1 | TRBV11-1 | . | TGTGCCAGCAGCCGGGACAGGGAGACCCAGTACTTC | CASSRDRETQYF
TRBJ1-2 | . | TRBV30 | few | TGTGCCTGGAGTGTACTGGGGGGTGGCGGCTACACCTTC | CAWSVLGGGGYTF
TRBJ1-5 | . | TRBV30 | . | TGTGCCTGGAGTGCCGGGCGGAGGGGTATGGGAAGCAATCAGCCCCAGCATTTT | CAWSAGRRGMGSNQPQHF
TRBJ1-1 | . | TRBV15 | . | TGTGCCACCAGCTGGGTATTTAGCAGATTGAACACTGAAGCTTTCTTT | CATSWVFSRLNTEAFF
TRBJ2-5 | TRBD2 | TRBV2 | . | TGTGCCAGCATCGGGAGGGTAAGGGGACAGTACTTC | CASIGRVRGQYF
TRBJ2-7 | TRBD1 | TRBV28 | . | TGTGCCAGCAGTTCGAGAGGACAGGGCATCTCTTACGAGCAGTACTTC | CASSSRGQGISYEQYF
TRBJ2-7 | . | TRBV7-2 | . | TGTGCCAGCAGCCTGACAGGCCTTGGGGACTACGAGCAGTACTTC | CASSLTGLGDYEQYF
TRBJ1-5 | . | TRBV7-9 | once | TGTGCCAGCAGCTTAGGACATAGCAATCAGCCCCAGCATTTT | CASSLGHSNQPQHF
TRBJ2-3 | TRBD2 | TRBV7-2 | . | TGTGCCAGCAGCTTAGGCGGGAGGGCCCTAGATACGCAGTATTTT | CASSLGGRALDTQYF
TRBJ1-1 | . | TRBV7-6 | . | TGTGCCAGCAGCTTAGAGGGAGGGCTTCCGCGTGAAGCTTTCTTT | CASSLEGGLPREAFF
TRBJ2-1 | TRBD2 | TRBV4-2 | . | TGTGCCAGCAGCTATTTCCTAGCGGGAGCCAATGAGCAGTTCTTC | CASSYFLAGANEQFF
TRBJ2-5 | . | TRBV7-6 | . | TGTGCCAGCAGCTCCCTCCTGGCGGACCAAGAGACCCAGTACTTC | CASSSLLADQETQYF
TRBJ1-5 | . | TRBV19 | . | TGTGCCAGTAGTCCCTGGGCAGGGGTGGGCAATCAGCCCCAGCATTTT | CASSPWAGVGNQPQHF
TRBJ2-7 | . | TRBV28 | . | TGTGCCAGCAGGAGGAGCTCCTACGAGCAGTACTTC | CASRRSSYEQYF
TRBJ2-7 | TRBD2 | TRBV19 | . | TGTGCCACCAGCGGGAGTAAAATCCACGAGCAGTACTTC | CATSGSKIHEQYF
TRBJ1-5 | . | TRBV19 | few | TGTGCCAGTAGTCCCCGGGGGACTAGCAATCAGCCCCAGCATTTT | CASSPRGTSNQPQHF
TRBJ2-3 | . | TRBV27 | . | TGTGCCAGCAGGCGCTTGGAGCTAGGTAGGACAGATACGCAGTATTTT | CASRRLELGRTDTQYF
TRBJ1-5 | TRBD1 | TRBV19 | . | TGTGCCAGTAGCGGGGACAGGTTTGGTCAGCCCCAGCATTTT | CASSGDRFGQPQHF
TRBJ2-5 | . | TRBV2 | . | TGTGCCAGCAGTCTGGGACTCCAAGAGACCCAGTACTTC | CASSLGLQETQYF
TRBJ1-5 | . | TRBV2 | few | TGTGCCAGCGGGGGAGGCGACTTTAGCAATCAGCCCCAGCATTTT | CASGGGDFSNQPQHF
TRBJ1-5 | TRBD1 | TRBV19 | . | TGTGCCAGTGGTGTTTTAAGGTCAGGGGGTCTGTATCAGCCCCAGCATTTT | CASGVLRSGGLYQPQHF
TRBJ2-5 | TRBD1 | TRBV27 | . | TGTGCCAGCAGCTCACCCCTTTGGACAGGGGGCTTGGAGACCCAGTACTTC | CASSSPLWTGGLETQYF
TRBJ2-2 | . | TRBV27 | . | TGTGCCAGCAGTCTCGGGACTTTTACCACCGGGGAGCTGTTTTTT | CASSLGTFTTGELFF
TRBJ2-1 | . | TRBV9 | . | TGTGCCAGCAGCACAATAGCGTCTGGCAGCAATGAGCAGTTCTTC | CASSTIASGSNEQFF
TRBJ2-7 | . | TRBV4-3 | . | TGCGCCAGCAGCCAGGGCCGAGCCTACGAGCAGTACTTC | CASSQGRAYEQYF
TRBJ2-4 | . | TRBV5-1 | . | TGCGCCAGCAGCTCCGGAGGTGGAGCCAAAAACATTCAGTACTTC | CASSSGGGAKNIQYF
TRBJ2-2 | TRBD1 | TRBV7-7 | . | TGTGCCAGCAGCCGGGGACAGGGGAACACCGGGGAGCTGTTTTTT | CASSRGQGNTGELFF